This passage covers 24 T cell receptor beta chains from one sample sequenced in a study of blood T cell repertoires in COVID-19. The method was immunoSEQ multiplex PCR; TCRdb's version includes in-frame clones alone and lacks a portion of them. Of about 45,000 clones in the sample, over 70% were seen once. The specimen was peripheral blood. The receptor source for this set is a human donor in a cohort sampled during active COVID-19.

This chain uses TRBV30 with TRBJ2-3; 8 bases map to TRBD1. The CDR3 consists of 14 residues. V lost 4 bases, J lost 3 bases, and 6 bases stayed unmatched. Germline values: CDR1 GTSNPN, CDR2 SVGIG (reference sequence). Here the CDR3 reads CAWTRTGRTDTQYF. The CDR3 nucleotides read TGTGCCTGGACCCGGACAGGGAGGACAGATACGCAGTATTTT.

V and J are TRBV15 and TRBJ2-5; 11 bases line up with TRBD2. Losses at the gene ends were 0 bases for V and 1 base for J; bases not matched to a gene: 4. The CDR3 is made up of 17 amino acids. Germline V CDR1 and CDR2: LNHNV, YYDKDF (reference sequence). The CDR3 bases are TGTGCCACCAGCAGAGATGGACTAGCGGGCCTCCAAGAGACCCAGTACTTC. Translation gives CATSRDGLAGLQETQYF.

This clone appeared a single time. The chain combines TRBV5-4 with TRBJ2-1; 13 nucleotides match TRBD2. The CDR3 spans 16 residues. The V segment lost 5 bases and the J segment 7 bases; nucleotides outside the gene matches: 9. Germline loops: CDR1 SGHNT, CDR2 YYREEE (reference sequence). This CDR3 reads CASRTTSGRALNEQFF. CDR3 sequence (DNA): TGTGCCAGCAGGACCACTAGCGGGAGGGCCTTGAATGAGCAGTTCTTC. The full variable domain, completed using reference TRBV5-4 and TRBJ2-1, is ETGVTQSPTHLIKTRGQQVTLRCSSQSGHNTVSWYQQALGQGPQFIFQYYREEENGRGNFPPRFSGLQFPNYSSELNVNALELDDSALYLCASRTTSGRALNEQFFGPGTRLTVL.

This rearrangement joins TRBV28 to TRBJ2-1, with D possibly being TRBD2 (6 bases). CDR1 is MDHEN, CDR2 SYDVKM, per germline. The V and J ends lost 5 bases and 6 bases respectively, with 14 bases between them. CDR3 size: 14 residues. The CDR3 nucleotides read TGTGCCAGCAGTCCTACGGGACTCATCAATGAGCAGTTCTTC. Translated: CASSPTGLINEQFF.

CDR3 sequence reads: CATSDVQGSFYNEQFF. The CDR3 nucleotides read TGTGCCACCAGTGATGTACAGGGGAGCTTTTACAATGAGCAGTTCTTC. V usage is TRBV24-1 and J usage is TRBJ2-1, with 7 bases aligning to TRBD1. The germline gives CDR1 KGHDR, CDR2 SFDVKD. The CDR3 consists of 16 residues. Trimming at V came to 3 bases and at J to 4 bases, leaving 8 bases not matched to a gene.

The genes are TRBV5-4 and TRBJ2-7, with 9 bases matching TRBD2. The germline CDR1 and CDR2 sequences are SGHNT and YYREEE (reference sequence). The CDR3 is made up of 14 amino acids. The trim removed 4 bases at V and 6 bases at J, leaving 8 bases unmatched. The CDR3 DNA reads TGTGCCAGCAGCCCTTTGACTAGCGGTTCCGAGCAGTACTTC. The encoded protein is CASSPLTSGSEQYF.

This chain connects TRBV3-1 (or the pseudogene TRBV3-2) to TRBJ2-6; 10 bases fit TRBD1. There are 21 residues in the CDR3. The germline CDR1 and CDR2 sequences are LGHDT and YNNKEL (reference sequence). Losses at the gene ends were 1 base for V and 0 bases for J; bases not matched to a gene: 12. In nucleotides, the CDR3 is TGTGCCAGCAGCCAAGCCCCAAGGAGGGGACAGGGGTTCTCTGGGGCCAACGTCCTGACTTTC. It yields the protein CASSQAPRRGQGFSGANVLTF.

This clone was picked up one time. The genes are TRBV14 and TRBJ2-3, with a weak D call TRBD1 (5 bases). The CDR3 loop spans 16 amino acids. Germline assignment: CDR1 SGHDN and CDR2 FVKESK. V was clipped by 5 bases and J by 3 bases, with 18 bases between them. The CDR3 nucleotides are TGTGCCAGCAGCTTACCTGCAGGGAAGGATACAGATACGCAGTATTTT. This sequence encodes CASSLPAGKDTDTQYF.

This chain links TRBV28 with TRBJ2-3; TRBD2 agrees at 9 bases. In germline, CDR1 is MDHEN, CDR2 SYDVKM. The junction had 14 bases not matched to a gene; V was cut back by 5 bases and J by 2 bases. This CDR3 region has 18 residues. DNA for the CDR3: TGTGCCAGCAGTACCCCGGGACTAGCCAGTGGGCACACAGATACGCAGTATTTT. Its protein is CASSTPGLASGHTDTQYF.

The rearrangement uses TRBV12-3 or TRBV12-4 and TRBJ1-6; D remains unclear. V was trimmed by 6 bases and J by 9 bases, leaving 9 bases between them. This CDR3 spans 12 amino acids. The CDR3 bases are TGTGCCAGCAGCCTTAATTCTTCACCCCTCCACTTT. It codes for CASSLNSSPLHF.

The chain combines TRBV28 with TRBJ2-1, with D possibly matching TRBD2 (7 bases). The CDR3 contains 14 residues. Germline CDR1 MDHEN, CDR2 SYDVKM. V lost 11 bases, J lost 3 bases, and 17 bases lay in between. The CDR3 nucleotides are TGTGCCGGTCGGGGCGGGGGCAACTACAATGAGCAGTTCTTC. The encoded protein is CAGRGGGNYNEQFF.

The chain is built from TRBV18 and TRBJ1-1; TRBD1 matches 7 bases. Germline lookup yields CDR1 KGHSH and CDR2 LQKENI. Trimming cost V 6 bases and J 3 bases; bases outside gene matches: 7. This CDR3 is 14 amino acids long. The CDR3 DNA sequence: TGTGCCAGCTCCCTCACAGGGGTTGACACTGAAGCTTTCTTT. Translation: CASSLTGVDTEAFF.

This chain connects TRBV6-5 to TRBJ2-2, with 7 bases that match TRBD1. From germline, CDR1 is MNHEY and CDR2 SVGAGI. The CDR3 spans 15 residues. J lost 0 bases, V lost 6 bases, and 4 bases had no gene match. The CDR3 DNA follows: TGTGCCAGCAGACCGGGACAGACGAACACCGGGGAGCTGTTTTTT. This translates into CASRPGQTNTGELFF.

The rearrangement links TRBV5-5 to TRBJ2-4, with 7 bases aligning to TRBD1. V shed 4 bases and J 1 base; nucleotides not matched to a gene: 5. The CDR3 covers 15 residues. Germline CDR1 reads SGHKS; CDR2 reads YYEKEE (reference sequence). Here the CDR3 reads CASSATGWAKNIQYF. As DNA, the CDR3 is TGTGCCAGCAGCGCGACAGGGTGGGCCAAAAACATTCAGTACTTC.

The chain joins TRBV23-1 to TRBJ2-5, with D maybe TRBD2 (6 bases). TRBV23-1 is designated an ORF whose function remains uncertain. Trimming removed 10 bases from V and 5 bases from J, with 17 bases in between. This CDR3 has 13 residues. The CDR3 sequence: CAIPSSGGETQYF. The CDR3 coding sequence is TGCGCCATCCCGAGTAGTGGAGGGGAGACCCAGTACTTC.

V gene TRBV28 combines with J gene TRBJ2-2; TRBD1 matches at 7 bases. The germline V gene has CDR1 MDHEN and CDR2 SYDVKM. V trimming: 6 bases; J trimming: 2 bases; junction bases outside the gene matches: 6. CDR3 length: 15 amino acids. The CDR3 DNA sequence: TGTGCCAGCAGCTCCGGGACAGTAAACACCGGGGAGCTGTTTTTT. Encoded protein: CASSSGTVNTGELFF.

The chain employs TRBV10-3 and TRBJ1-3, with 9 bases aligning to TRBD1. The CDR3 sequence is 15 residues long. The ends lost 8 bases at V and 1 base at J; junction bases unmatched: 6. Germline loops: CDR1 ENHRY, CDR2 SYGVKD. CDR3 sequence reads: CAILDRGHSGNTIYF. The CDR3 region has the DNA TGTGCCATCCTGGACAGGGGACATTCTGGAAACACCATATATTTT.

The chain joins TRBV6-6 to TRBJ2-1; 11 nucleotides align to TRBD1. CDR3 size: 15 residues. CDR1 and CDR2 from the germline V gene are MNHNY and SVGAGI (reference sequence). With V trimmed by 6 bases and J by 6 bases, 7 bases remained unmatched. Written as DNA, the CDR3 is TGTGCCAGCAGCTCATCCGGGACAGGGGGCAATGAGCAGTTCTTC. This sequence encodes CASSSSGTGGNEQFF.

This chain uses TRBV19 with TRBJ1-1; 10 bases align to TRBD1. V dropped 7 bases and J dropped 2; count of bases not matched to a gene: 13. Germline loops: CDR1 LNHDA, CDR2 SQIVND (reference sequence). This CDR3 region has 17 residues. CDR3 loop: CASKRTGTGARNTEAFF. CDR3 in DNA: TGTGCCAGTAAAAGAACCGGGACAGGGGCCAGAAACACTGAAGCTTTCTTT.

The chain couples TRBV7-3 to TRBJ2-2, with D possibly matching TRBD1 (5 bases). This CDR3 region has 13 residues. CDR1 and CDR2 (germline): SGHTA, FQGTGA. V dropped 4 bases and J dropped 7 bases, with 10 bases sitting between them. CDR3 DNA: TGTGCCAGCAGCTCATCACAGGACGGGGAGCTGTTTTTT. It encodes CASSSSQDGELFF.

This clone was observed once. The chain links TRBV4-1 to TRBJ2-3, with unresolved D. The CDR3 contains 12 residues. With 3 bases removed from V and 4 bases from J, the gap between germline ends came to 5 bases. Germline V gene sequence: CDR1 MGHRA, CDR2 YSYEKL. CDR3 sequence (DNA): TGCGCCAGCAGCCAGGGCGCAGATACGCAGTATTTT. Translating it yields CASSQGADTQYF.

This clone was recorded only once. J is TRBJ1-4 and V is TRBV29-1; the D gene is possibly TRBD1 (5 bases). The CDR3 sequence is 15 residues long. V shed 6 bases and J shed 3 bases, with 17 bases lying between them. CDR1 is SQVTM and CDR2 is ANQGSEA in the germline V gene. For the CDR3, the DNA is TGCAGCGTCGCTGCTGTGGGGGGACCTAATGAAAAACTGTTTTTT. This encodes CSVAAVGGPNEKLFF.

The chain combines TRBV7-2 with TRBJ2-1; 9 bases align to TRBD1. Germline CDR1 SGHTA, CDR2 FQGNSA. The CDR3 is made up of 16 amino acids. V gave up 4 bases and J gave up 9 bases; unmatched junction bases: 13. The CDR3 DNA is TGTGCCAGCAGCTCCACGTCCGGGACAGGGAGTGGTGAGCAGTTCTTC. It is translated as CASSSTSGTGSGEQFF.

The chain uses TRBV12-3 or TRBV12-4 and TRBJ2-1; 7 bases map to TRBD2. V trimming: 2 bases; J trimming: 7 bases; junction bases outside the gene matches: 2. The CDR3 runs to 13 residues. CDR3 nucleotide sequence: TGTGCCAGCAGTTTACGGGGGGTGAATGAGCAGTTCTTC. Amino acid sequence: CASSLRGVNEQFF.